This T cell receptor (beta chain) was retrieved from a study of blood T cell repertoires in COVID-19. Study in general: The analysed material was cDNA or gDNA that came from T cells, B-cell-depleted T cells, or PBMCs.

CDR3 length: 15 residues. J lost 3 bases, V lost 1 base, and 4 bases had no gene match. The germline gives CDR1 LGHDT, CDR2 YNNKEL (reference sequence). Individuals aged 18 to 89 years were recruited from 24 US areas. Researchers sorted participants into cohorts using their self-reported clinical history. Original data processing: It was from reference gene primer amplification that nucleated cell counts were estimated. Some clones are missing from TCRdb's copy, which holds only in-frame ones; the method was immunoSEQ multiplex PCR. Clonal size and the V and J genes are those of that table, whereas D and trimming came from the DNA. The sample records 100,000 to 150,000 clones, 86% being singletons.

Sequencing was performed on PBMCs or T cells enriched from blood (not recorded which). The rearrangement joins TRBV3-1 (or the pseudogene TRBV3-2) to TRBJ2-7; TRBD1 agrees at 9 bases. This receptor was obtained from a woman in her fifties or sixties who had recovered from COVID-19. The CDR3 region is CASSQGTGANYEQYF. CDR3 nucleotide sequence: TGTGCCAGCAGCCAAGGGACAGGGGCGAACTACGAGCAGTACTTC.